Following are 10 T cell receptor beta chains from one sample sequenced in a study of a mutant IDH1 vaccine in newly diagnosed glioma. Clones were sequenced by immunoSEQ multiplex PCR, and TCRdb holds only the in-frame ones, with some missing. The table has fewer than 35,000 clones, around 78% seen once; the top ten hold more than 20%. Their specific antigens are unknown. Time point given: week 11, during vaccination. A 20-mer mutant IDH1 peptide at 300 ug was injected subcutaneously with topical imiquimod. Here the sequenced sample was PBMCs, taken from a glioma patient whose treatment included an IDH1 peptide vaccine. Receptors originate from a man aged 30 to 39 with glioma.

The chain couples TRBV4-3 to TRBJ2-1, with 9 bases matching TRBD1. The J segment lost 6 bases and the V segment lost 1 base, leaving 10 bases of the junction unmatched. Germline CDR1 reads LGHNA; CDR2 reads YSLEER. This CDR3 has 17 residues. The CDR3 nucleotides read TGCGCCAGCAGCCAAGGCTCGGGACAGGGCCTTACCAATGAGCAGTTCTTC. Translation gives CASSQGSGQGLTNEQFF.

In DNA form, the CDR3 reads TGTGCCAGCAGTGAAGTCCGCACAGATACGCAGTATTTT. Translated, it gives CASSEVRTDTQYF. The rearrangement uses TRBV2 and TRBJ2-3; D gene ambiguous. The germline V and J ends were trimmed by 1 base and 1 base, with 3 bases remaining between them. CDR1 is SNHLY and CDR2 is FYNNEI in the germline V gene. This CDR3 is 13 amino acids long.

The chain employs TRBV5-1 and TRBJ2-5; 15 positions match TRBD2. The CDR3 is made up of 16 amino acids. In germline, CDR1 is SGHRS, CDR2 YFSETQ. V was clipped by 5 bases and J by 4 bases; unmatched bases: 6. The CDR3 sequence: CASSYRTSGRGETQYF. The CDR3 DNA follows: TGCGCCAGCAGTTACCGGACTAGCGGGAGGGGAGAGACCCAGTACTTC.

Only a few counts were recorded for this clone. The CDR3 bases are TGTGCCAGCAGCGCAGGGGGCATAGAGACTGAAGCTTTCTTT. The encoded protein is CASSAGGIETEAFF. The chain uses TRBV9 and TRBJ1-1, with 8 nucleotides matching TRBD1. Germline values: CDR1 SGDLS, CDR2 YYNGEE. The CDR3 extends over 14 amino acids. V dropped 3 bases and J dropped 5; count of bases not matched to a gene: 6.

The V gene is TRBV2, the J gene TRBJ1-2; the match to TRBD1 covers 9 bases. Germline assignment: CDR1 SNHLY and CDR2 FYNNEI. The CDR3 is 14 amino acids. V shed 8 bases, J shed 0 bases, and the junction held 4 bases outside the gene matches. In nucleotides, the CDR3 is TGTGCCAGCGGGACAGGGAGCACTAACTATGGCTACACCTTC. It is translated as CASGTGSTNYGYTF.

This chain joins TRBV29-1 and TRBJ1-2; no clear D. This CDR3 is built from 12 residues. V gave up 2 bases and J gave up 4 bases, with 8 bases separating them. Germline V gives CDR1 SQVTM, CDR2 ANQGSEA. CDR3 region: CSVEIGFYGYTF. In nucleotides, the CDR3 is TGCAGCGTTGAAATCGGGTTCTATGGCTACACCTTC.

This clone has a single count. The chain couples TRBV20-1 to TRBJ2-4, with D possibly matching TRBD2 (6 bases). The CDR3 extends over 11 amino acids. Germline lookup yields CDR1 DFQATT and CDR2 SNEGSKA (reference sequence). Trimming cost V 1 base and J 12 bases, with 10 bases left between them. The CDR3 DNA reads TGCAGTGCTAGAGTGGAGGGTCGTCAGTACTTC. This gives the protein CSARVEGRQYF.

V usage is TRBV5-4 and J usage is TRBJ2-5, with D unresolved. CDR1 is SGHNT, CDR2 YYREEE, per germline (reference sequence). With 0 bases removed from V and 5 bases from J, the gap between germline ends came to 8 bases. This CDR3 has 13 residues. The CDR3 DNA sequence: TGTGCCAGCAGCTTGGGTCAGTGGGAGACCCAGTACTTC. Protein sequence: CASSLGQWETQYF.

CDR3 coding DNA: TGCGCCAGCAGCTTGGGGGGGACATCTTCCTACGAGCAGTACTTC. Translated, it gives CASSLGGTSSYEQYF. The gene calls are TRBV5-1 and TRBJ2-7, with a weak D call TRBD1 (6 bases). Germline V gene sequence: CDR1 SGHRS, CDR2 YFSETQ. This CDR3 region has 15 residues. Trimming removed 0 bases from V and 1 base from J, with 11 bases in between.

The CDR3 nucleotides read TGCGCCAGCAGCTTGGACCAGGAGAACACCGGGGAGCTGTTTTTT. Translation: CASSLDQENTGELFF. The chain couples TRBV5-1 to TRBJ2-2; no definite D call. This CDR3 spans 15 amino acids. The V and J ends lost 0 bases and 1 base respectively, with 7 bases between them. Germline V lookup: CDR1 SGHRS, CDR2 YFSETQ.